The 25 T cell receptor beta chains given below trace back to one sample, sequenced in a study of T cell repertoires in cytomegalovirus infection. TCRdb passed the reads through MiXCR, listing each CDR3 protein once. This sample has roughly 700,000 distinct CDR3 sequences, with around a third found just once. Which antigens these TCRs recognize remains unknown. The material was cultured PBMCs, obtained from culture after CMV antigen stimulation. These receptors were taken from a human donor in good health (CMV status not recorded). Some clones in this sample may be carry-over from other donors' samples.

Comment on this clonotype: At one end, the junction sequence differs from germline, possibly due to a read error. V is TRBV4-1 and J is TRBJ2-3, with 9 bases lining up with TRBD2. Germline assignment: CDR1 MGHRA and CDR2 YSYEKL. CDR3 length equals 17 residues. CDR3 in DNA: TGTGCCAGCAGCCAAGACGCGGCGGGCGGGGGGGCAGATACGCAGTATTTT. Protein sequence: CASSQDAAGGGADTQYF.

The chain combines TRBV7-9 with TRBJ1-1; 9 nucleotides match TRBD1. The V gene end was trimmed by 4 bases and the J gene end by 0 bases; junction bases not matched to a gene: 3. CDR3 length: 15 amino acids. The V gene's germline CDR1 is SEHNR and CDR2 FQNEAQ (reference sequence). Written as DNA, the CDR3 is TGTGCCAGCAGCTACGGGACAGGGCTGAACACTGAAGCTTTCTTT. Protein sequence: CASSYGTGLNTEAFF.

The V gene is TRBV28, the J gene TRBJ1-1; 8 bases match TRBD1. Germline loops: CDR1 MDHEN, CDR2 SYDVKM. This CDR3 contains 14 residues. Trimming at V came to 7 bases and at J to 6 bases, leaving 10 bases not matched to a gene. The CDR3 reads CASTTWTGYAEAFF. CDR3 DNA: TGTGCCAGCACGACCTGGACAGGGTACGCTGAAGCTTTCTTT.

The sample holds a few counts of this clonotype. This chain links TRBV6-1 with TRBJ2-7; D remains unclear. Trimming cost V 10 bases and J 3 bases, with 16 bases left between them. This CDR3 spans 13 amino acids. In germline, CDR1 is MNHNS, CDR2 SASEGT. CDR3 nucleotides: TGTGCCAACCCAGTACTGGGATTCTACGAGCAGTACTTC. Translated, it gives CANPVLGFYEQYF.

The chain carries TRBV19 and TRBJ2-3, with 7 bases lining up with TRBD2. With V trimmed by 7 bases and J by 1 base, 11 bases remained unmatched. CDR3 length equals 16 residues. Germline CDR1 LNHDA, CDR2 SQIVND (reference sequence). The CDR3 DNA follows: TGTGCCAGTAAAACGGGGGGACCTGGTCGCACAGATACGCAGTATTTT. Protein product: CASKTGGPGRTDTQYF.

The rearrangement uses TRBV6-1 and TRBJ1-2; D perhaps matches TRBD1 (5 bases). V gave up 8 bases and J gave up 5 bases, with 21 bases separating them. Germline CDR1 is MNHNS and CDR2 is SASEGT. This CDR3 is built from 15 residues. CDR3 coding DNA: TGTGCCAGCGGGGCGGCTCAGGGAACTTGGTATGGCTACACCTTC. Translated: CASGAAQGTWYGYTF.

This clonotype was found a few times. The J gene is TRBJ2-3, the V gene TRBV12-3 or TRBV12-4; D call uncertain. The CDR3 length is 14 residues. The ends were cut back, 3 bases at V and 4 bases at J, with 11 bases in the middle. Here the CDR3 DNA reads TGTGCCAGCAGTTTCTCCCTTGAGGCAGATACGCAGTATTTT. It specifies CASSFSLEADTQYF.

The V and J genes are TRBV6-5 and TRBJ2-3; D remains unclear. The CDR3 is made up of 13 amino acids. V was cut by 4 bases and J by 3 bases, with 8 bases left in between. CDR1 and CDR2 from the germline V gene are MNHEY and SVGAGI. The CDR3 region is CASSWKVTDTQYF. In DNA, the CDR3 is TGTGCCAGCAGTTGGAAGGTGACAGATACGCAGTATTTT.

J is TRBJ1-1 and V is TRBV20-1; no definite D call. The V end lost 2 bases, the J end lost 2 bases, and 12 bases lay between the germline ends. The CDR3 contains 14 residues. Germline loops: CDR1 DFQATT, CDR2 SNEGSKA (reference sequence). The DNA of the CDR3 is TGCAGTGCTAGACAACCAGCGCTTAACACTGAAGCTTTCTTT. It codes for CSARQPALNTEAFF.

The chain recombines TRBV7-2 with TRBJ2-5; 10 positions match TRBD2. Trimming cost V 0 bases and J 5 bases; bases outside gene matches: 9. Germline CDR1 and CDR2: SGHTA and FQGNSA. The CDR3 length is 17 residues. The CDR3 nucleotides are TGTGCCAGCAGCTTAGCGATAAGCGGGGGGGCGGGGGAGACCCAGTACTTC. Translation gives CASSLAISGGAGETQYF. Full variable domain (rest looked up from reference TRBV7-2 and TRBJ2-5): GAGVSQSPSNKVTEKGKDVELRCDPISGHTALYWYRQSLGQGLEFLIYFQGNSAPDKSGLPSDRFSAERTGGSVSTLTIQRTQQEDSAVYLCASSLAISGGAGETQYFGPGTRLLVL.

This chain connects TRBV28 to TRBJ2-7; D is unresolved. The CDR3 runs 16 residues. Trimming removed 3 bases from V and 3 bases from J, with 18 bases in between. The germline gives CDR1 MDHEN, CDR2 SYDVKM. The CDR3 sequence is CASSLMRQTRFYEQYF. CDR3 nucleotides: TGTGCCAGCAGTTTGATGCGGCAGACGAGATTCTACGAGCAGTACTTC.

V gene TRBV15 combines with J gene TRBJ2-3, with no clear D. The length of the CDR3 is 15 residues. V was pared by 1 base and J by 4 bases, with 12 bases between. Germline CDR1 LNHNV, CDR2 YYDKDF (reference sequence). The CDR3 reads CATSRVLWAADTQYF. The CDR3 bases are TGTGCCACCAGCAGAGTACTTTGGGCCGCAGATACGCAGTATTTT.

A few counts support this clonotype. The J gene is TRBJ1-2, the V gene TRBV11-2; D is undetermined. The CDR3 covers 14 residues. Germline CDR1 is SGHAT and CDR2 is FQNNGV. V was trimmed by 1 base and J by 0 bases, leaving 6 bases between them. CDR3 amino acids: CASSLVPTNYGYTF. DNA of the CDR3: TGTGCCAGCAGCTTAGTCCCAACTAACTATGGCTACACCTTC.

This clonotype was counted a few times. This chain links TRBV12-3 or TRBV12-4 with TRBJ2-7; D unresolved. The germline V and J ends were trimmed by 5 bases and 2 bases, with 22 bases remaining between them. This CDR3 has 17 amino acids. The CDR3 DNA is TGTGCCAGCAGTCCTCTAAAAGGCAAAAGGGTTACCTACGAGCAGTACTTC. Its protein is CASSPLKGKRVTYEQYF.

The rearrangement links TRBV7-8 to TRBJ2-2; D may be TRBD1 (7 bases). The V end was cut by 6 bases, the J end by 4 bases, with 21 bases between. The CDR3 spans 17 residues. The germline V gene has CDR1 SGHVS and CDR2 FQNEAQ. Here the CDR3 DNA reads TGTGCCAGCAGACGCACGGCCGGGACAGCGGGCACCGGGGAGCTGTTTTTT. It specifies CASRRTAGTAGTGELFF.

The gene calls are TRBV18 and TRBJ1-3, with 7 bases aligning to TRBD1. The CDR3 is 15 residues long. Germline CDR1 is KGHSH and CDR2 is LQKENI. The junction had 4 bases not matched to a gene; V was cut back by 3 bases and J by 2 bases. The DNA of the CDR3 is TGTGCCAGCTCACCCGACAGGGCTACTGGAAACACCATATATTTT. This codes for CASSPDRATGNTIYF. Full variable domain (rest looked up from reference TRBV18 and TRBJ1-3): NAGVMQNPRHLVRRRGQEARLRCSPMKGHSHVYWYRQLPEEGLKFMVYLQKENIIDESGMPKERFSAEFPKEGPSILRIQQVVRGDSAAYFCASSPDRATGNTIYFGEGSWLTVV.

This clonotype came up many times. This sequence joins TRBV7-2 and TRBJ2-7, with TRBD2 matching 7 bases. In germline, CDR1 is SGHTA, CDR2 FQGNSA. Losses at the gene ends were 2 bases for V and 3 bases for J; bases not matched to a gene: 7. CDR3 length: 15 residues. The CDR3 nucleotides read TGTGCCAGCAGCTTACTCCCCGGACTAGTCTACGAGCAGTACTTC. Translated, it gives CASSLLPGLVYEQYF.

The V gene is TRBV7-2, the J gene TRBJ2-2; 8 bases are a match to TRBD2. J gave up 8 bases and V 0 bases, and 5 bases lay outside the gene matches. Germline V gene lookup returns CDR1 SGHTA and CDR2 FQGNSA. The length of the CDR3 is 15 residues. CDR3 region: CASSLARGGLGELFF. DNA for the CDR3: TGTGCCAGCAGCTTAGCCCGGGGGGGTTTGGGGGAGCTGTTTTTT.

V and J are TRBV7-6 and TRBJ2-5, with TRBD2 identical over 7 bases. This CDR3 has 15 residues. Trimming cost V 5 bases and J 5 bases; bases outside gene matches: 11. Germline V lookup: CDR1 SGHVS, CDR2 FNYEAQ. CDR3: CASSRRGGPGETQYF. The CDR3 DNA reads as TGTGCCAGCAGCCGGAGGGGAGGGCCCGGTGAGACCCAGTACTTC.

The J gene is TRBJ1-1, the V gene TRBV12-3 or TRBV12-4; D ambiguous. Trimming removed 3 bases at V and 10 bases at J, with 12 bases between. This CDR3 spans 12 amino acids. The CDR3 protein is CASSLGVFGAFF. CDR3 nucleotide sequence: TGTGCCAGCAGTTTGGGAGTATTTGGAGCTTTCTTT.

The chain employs TRBV27 and TRBJ1-5, with D tentatively TRBD1 (5 bases). This CDR3 is 17 amino acids long. Germline assignment: CDR1 MNHEY and CDR2 SMNVEV (reference sequence). V was cut by 4 bases and J by 7 bases, with 23 bases left in between. The CDR3 region has the DNA TGTGCCAGCAGTTCAAACTCCGGGACGCGGGGGTGGCAGCCCCAGCATTTT. It codes for CASSSNSGTRGWQPQHF.

As regards this clonotype: An end of the junction differs from the germline gene, which may be a read error. The chain joins TRBV20-1 to TRBJ2-1; tentative D call: TRBD2 (5 bases). Germline CDR1 DFQATT, CDR2 SNEGSKA (reference sequence). The CDR3 is 12 amino acids. The CDR3 here is CRIEGSYNEQFF. The CDR3 coding sequence is TGTAGAATAGAGGGCTCCTACAATGAGCAGTTCTTC.

This clonotype was seen only a few times. The chain is built from TRBV19 and TRBJ1-6; D not certain. The CDR3 is 14 residues long. Germline loops: CDR1 LNHDA, CDR2 SQIVND (reference sequence). V lost 2 bases and J lost 8, with 10 bases in between. The CDR3, as DNA: TGTGCCAGTAGTATATCCCGCGGCGATTCACCCCTCCACTTT. Residues: CASSISRGDSPLHF.

The V gene is TRBV5-1, the J gene TRBJ1-1; tentative D call: TRBD1 (6 bases). The germline CDR1 and CDR2 sequences are SGHRS and YFSETQ. The CDR3 is 15 residues long. Trimming cost V 1 base and J 4 bases, with 14 bases left between them. The CDR3: CASSLTGHRATEAFF. The CDR3 DNA follows: TGCGCCAGCAGCTTGACAGGACACAGGGCCACTGAAGCTTTCTTT.

The chain combines TRBV20-1 with TRBJ2-3; 8 nucleotides agree with TRBD1. CDR1 is DFQATT, CDR2 SNEGSKA, per germline (reference sequence). The CDR3 length is 13 residues. The CDR3 spells CKLDRAGTDTQYF. The DNA for the CDR3 is TGCAAACTGGACAGGGCAGGCACAGATACGCAGTATTTT.